This entry describes one T cell receptor beta chain. Its antigen is still unknown. The CDR3 has 14 amino acids. V shed 6 bases and J shed 8 bases, with 19 bases lying between them. In germline, CDR1 is MNHEY, CDR2 SVGAGI. The entry originates in a study of blood T cells in healthy people across ages. Findings and limits, study-wide: Whereas aged donors had fewer naive CD4+ cells, long-lived donors had more of them and higher diversity.

Alongside a J-beta primer mix, a sample-barcoded 5' primer served in a second PCR lasting 7 to 11 cycles. TCRdb redid the calling of the 5' RACE reads with MiXCR, one entry per CDR3 protein. The table shows about 1.6 million distinct CDR3 sequences, with almost 35% occurring only once. This sequence originates from a woman aged 30 to 39 in good health. Sequences were obtained from blood. The chain combines TRBV6-5 with TRBJ1-2; TRBD1 might be the D (6 bases). The CDR3 DNA reads as TGTGCCAGCAGCCCTATGGGGGGGGCGGAAGGCTACACCTTC. This sequence encodes CASSPMGGAEGYTF.